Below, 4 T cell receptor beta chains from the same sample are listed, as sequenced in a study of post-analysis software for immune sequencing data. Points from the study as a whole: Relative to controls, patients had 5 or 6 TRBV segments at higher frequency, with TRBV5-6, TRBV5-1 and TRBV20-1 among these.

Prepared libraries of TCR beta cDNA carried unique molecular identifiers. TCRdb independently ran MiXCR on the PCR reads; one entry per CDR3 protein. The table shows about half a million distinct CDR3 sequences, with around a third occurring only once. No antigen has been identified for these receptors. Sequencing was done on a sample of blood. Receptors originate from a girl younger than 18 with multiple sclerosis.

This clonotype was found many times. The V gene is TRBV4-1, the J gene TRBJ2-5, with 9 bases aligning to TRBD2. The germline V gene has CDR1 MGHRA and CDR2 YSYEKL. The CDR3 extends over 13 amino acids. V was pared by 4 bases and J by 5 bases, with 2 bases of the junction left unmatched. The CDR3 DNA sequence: TGCGCCAGCAGCCTAGGACTAGCGGAGACCCAGTACTTC. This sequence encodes CASSLGLAETQYF.

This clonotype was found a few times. Written as DNA, the CDR3 is TGTGCCAGCAGCTTTACAAGTGAAGCTTTCTTT. Translation: CASSFTSEAFF. This chain links TRBV7-2 with TRBJ1-1, with no clear D. V was trimmed by 3 bases and J by 7 bases, leaving 6 bases between them. Germline V gives CDR1 SGHTA, CDR2 FQGNSA. The CDR3 runs 11 residues.

The CDR3 spells CATSDPGQGAYEQYF. The DNA for the CDR3 is TGTGCCACCAGTGATCCGGGACAGGGGGCCTACGAGCAGTACTTC. The chain is built from TRBV24-1 and TRBJ2-7; 11 bases fit TRBD1. Losses at the gene ends were 3 bases for V and 2 bases for J; bases not matched to a gene: 2. Germline loops: CDR1 KGHDR, CDR2 SFDVKD. This CDR3 has 15 residues.

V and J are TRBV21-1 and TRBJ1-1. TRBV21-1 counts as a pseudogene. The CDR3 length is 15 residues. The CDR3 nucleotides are TGTGCCAGCAGCAAAGCGCGGCGGACGAACACTGAAGCTTTCTTT. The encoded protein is CASSKARRTNTEAFF.